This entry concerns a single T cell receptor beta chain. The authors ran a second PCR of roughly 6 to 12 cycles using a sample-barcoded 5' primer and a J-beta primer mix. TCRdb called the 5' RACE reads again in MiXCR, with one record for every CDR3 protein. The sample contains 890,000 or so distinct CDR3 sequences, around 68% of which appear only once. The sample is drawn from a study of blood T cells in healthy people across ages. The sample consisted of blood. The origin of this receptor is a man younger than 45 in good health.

CDR3 nucleotide sequence: TGCGCCAGCAGCCAAGATGCAGGGACAGGGACGAATGAGCAGTTCTTC. Its translation is CASSQDAGTGTNEQFF. The chain is built from TRBV4-3 and TRBJ2-1, with TRBD1 matching over 9 bases. Germline lookup yields CDR1 LGHNA and CDR2 YSLEER. With 0 bases clipped from V and 7 bases from J, the junction kept 7 bases outside the gene matches. There are 16 residues in the CDR3.